Below are 32 T cell receptor beta chains sequenced from a single sample in a study of blood T cell repertoires in COVID-19. Data came from immunoSEQ multiplex PCR; TCRdb stores just in-frame clones and leaves some out. The data contain 250,000 to 300,000 clones, more than 75% of them seen just once; the ten biggest clones take up around 2%. Sequencing used PBMCs or T cells enriched from blood (not recorded which). The receptors stem from a woman in her sixties or seventies in a cohort exposed to, infected with or recovered from COVID-19 (not recorded which).

This chain links TRBV28 with TRBJ1-2; D may be TRBD1 (6 bases). V lost 6 bases and J 4 bases, leaving 18 bases between the germline ends. The V gene's germline CDR1 is MDHEN and CDR2 SYDVKM. The CDR3 runs to 15 residues. The CDR3 DNA reads TGTGCCAGCAGGGGACCCGGTCAGGGGAGCTATGGCTACACCTTC. Protein: CASRGPGQGSYGYTF.

This clone was detected only once. This chain joins TRBV5-1 and TRBJ2-4; possible D gene TRBD1, 6 bases. V dropped 6 bases and J dropped 1 base, with 11 bases sitting between them. Germline V gene lookup returns CDR1 SGHRS and CDR2 YFSETQ. CDR3 length equals 14 residues. The CDR3 is CASKAQGAKNIQYF. CDR3 nucleotide sequence: TGCGCCAGCAAGGCCCAGGGGGCCAAAAACATTCAGTACTTC.

The chain couples TRBV5-4 to TRBJ2-3; 10 bases fit TRBD2. The ends lost 4 bases at V and 0 bases at J; junction bases unmatched: 14. CDR3 length: 19 amino acids. Germline CDR1 SGHNT, CDR2 YYREEE (reference sequence). CDR3: CASSPSGRAGLASTDTQYF. The CDR3, as DNA: TGTGCCAGCAGCCCGAGCGGGAGGGCGGGACTTGCGAGCACAGATACGCAGTATTTT.

CDR3 DNA sequence: TGTGCCAGCAGCTTTTTGGCCTCTGGGGCCAACGTCCTGACTTTC. Protein product: CASSFLASGANVLTF. This sequence joins TRBV11-2 and TRBJ2-6; D remains unclear. The CDR3 is made up of 15 amino acids. Looked up from germline, CDR1 is SGHAT and CDR2 is FQNNGV. Trimming pared 3 bases from V and 0 bases from J, leaving 6 bases between.

This clone was detected only a few times. The chain carries TRBV6-5 and TRBJ2-2; weak D call: TRBD2 (6 bases). There are 15 residues in the CDR3. The V end was cut by 0 bases, the J end by 6 bases, with 11 bases between. Germline V gene lookup returns CDR1 MNHEY and CDR2 SVGAGI. CDR3 protein: CASSYSRSGAGELFF. In DNA, the CDR3 is TGTGCCAGCAGTTACTCGAGATCGGGGGCCGGGGAGCTGTTTTTT.

The genes are TRBV6-2 or TRBV6-3 and TRBJ2-5; TRBD2 agrees at 11 bases. The CDR3 contains 15 residues. V lost 6 bases to trimming and J lost 4 bases; unmatched junction nucleotides: 7. CDR1 and CDR2 (germline): MNHEY, SVGEGT. CDR3 loop: CASSPGLAGRETQYF. CDR3 coding DNA: TGTGCCAGCAGCCCCGGACTAGCGGGCCGAGAGACCCAGTACTTC.

This clone came up once. The CDR3 region is CASSPTGTGYNEQFF. CDR3 coding DNA: TGTGCCAGCAGCCCCACCGGGACAGGGTACAATGAGCAGTTCTTC. The genes are TRBV7-8 and TRBJ2-1, with 9 nucleotides matching TRBD1. V shed 5 bases and J 4 bases; nucleotides not matched to a gene: 6. Germline CDR1 is SGHVS and CDR2 is FQNEAQ. There are 15 residues in the CDR3.

The chain couples TRBV28 to TRBJ2-1, with D possibly matching TRBD2 (5 bases). The CDR3 spans 12 residues. Germline CDR1 reads MDHEN; CDR2 reads SYDVKM. The V end lost 3 bases, the J end lost 14 bases, and 14 bases lay between the germline ends. The CDR3 sequence is CASSFRGLREFF. As DNA, the CDR3 is TGTGCCAGCAGTTTTCGCGGTCTGAGGGAGTTCTTC.

This sequence joins TRBV28 and TRBJ1-6, with 9 bases lining up with TRBD1. Germline V gene lookup returns CDR1 MDHEN and CDR2 SYDVKM. This CDR3 has 15 amino acids. The V and J ends lost 2 bases and 10 bases, in that order; junction bases with no gene match: 6. In nucleotides, the CDR3 is TGTGCCAGCAGTTTAGGGACAGGGCCAGGCTCACCCCTCCACTTT. Its protein is CASSLGTGPGSPLHF.

The genes are TRBV11-2 and TRBJ2-7, with 9 bases identical to TRBD2. Germline V gives CDR1 SGHAT, CDR2 FQNNGV. Trimming removed 5 bases from V and 7 bases from J; junction bases left unmatched: 15. CDR3 length: 16 amino acids. The CDR3 DNA is TGTGCCAGCAGCGCCCCTGGGCGGGAGGGACCCTGGGAGCAGTACTTC. This sequence encodes CASSAPGREGPWEQYF.

Note on this clone: Distinct nucleotide sequences in the sample also encode this CDR3. The chain uses TRBV29-1 and TRBJ1-2, with D tentatively TRBD1 (6 bases). This CDR3 contains 12 residues. Per the germline V gene, CDR1 is SQVTM and CDR2 is ANQGSEA. Trimming left V 3 bases short and J 3 bases short, with 8 bases between. The CDR3 coding sequence is TGCAGCGTTGAGGCAGGGGACTATGGCTACACCTTC. Its protein product is CSVEAGDYGYTF.

The J gene is TRBJ2-1, the V gene TRBV5-1, with D possibly being TRBD2 (6 bases). Trimming removed 4 bases at V and 0 bases at J, with 11 bases between. Germline CDR1 and CDR2: SGHRS and YFSETQ. CDR3 length: 15 amino acids. In DNA form, the CDR3 reads TGCGCCAGCAGCGCCGGGACTCTCTCCTACAATGAGCAGTTCTTC. It codes for CASSAGTLSYNEQFF.

There are a few counts of this clone. An end of the junction differs from the germline gene, which may be a read error. This chain uses TRBV6-5 with TRBJ2-2, with 8 positions matching TRBD1. The CDR3 consists of 15 residues. Germline loops: CDR1 MNHEY, CDR2 SVGAGI. CDR3 coding DNA: TGTGCCAGCAGTGACTCGGGACAGGTGACCGGGGAGCTGTTTTTT. Protein sequence: CASSDSGQVTGELFF.

The chain recombines TRBV6-2 or TRBV6-3 with TRBJ1-5; D possibly corresponds to TRBD1 (5 bases). Germline-derived CDR1 and CDR2 are MNHEY and SVGEGT. The CDR3 is made up of 14 amino acids. Trimming pared 0 bases from V and 4 bases from J, leaving 7 bases between. The CDR3 sequence: CASSYSYRNQPQHF. Written as DNA, the CDR3 is TGTGCCAGCAGTTACTCCTACAGGAATCAGCCCCAGCATTTT.

The rearrangement joins TRBV7-2 to TRBJ2-1; 8 bases match TRBD2. The CDR3 is made up of 16 amino acids. J was trimmed by 12 bases and V by 5 bases; bases with no gene match: 18. The germline gives CDR1 SGHTA, CDR2 FQGNSA. CDR3 nucleotides: TGTGCCAGCAGCGAACTCCCCCCCGGGACTAGGTCTGGGCAGTTCTTC. It specifies CASSELPPGTRSGQFF.

The genes are TRBV11-2 and TRBJ2-1; tentatively, D is TRBD2 (5 bases). The CDR3 is 14 amino acids. The V gene lost 4 bases and the J gene lost 10 bases, with 17 bases spanning the gap. The germline V gene has CDR1 SGHAT and CDR2 FQNNGV. In DNA, the CDR3 is TGTGCCAGCAGCTCATATAAAGGACGGGGAGAGCAGTTCTTC. It specifies CASSSYKGRGEQFF. Full variable domain (missing parts from reference TRBV11-2 and TRBJ2-1): EAGVAQSPRYKIIEKRQSVAFWCNPISGHATLYWYQQILGQGPKLLIQFQNNGVVDDSQLPKDRFSAERLKGVDSTLKIQPAKLEDSAVYLCASSSYKGRGEQFFGPGTRLTVL.

The table lists this clone with a count of one. J is TRBJ1-2 and V is TRBV3-1 (or the pseudogene TRBV3-2); 7 bases align to TRBD1. The CDR3 is 18 residues long. The V gene end was trimmed by 4 bases and the J gene end by 4 bases; junction bases not matched to a gene: 18. The V gene's germline CDR1 is LGHDT and CDR2 YNNKEL (reference sequence). The CDR3 spells CASSPLTPRQGGSYGYTF. In DNA form, the CDR3 reads TGTGCCAGCAGCCCTCTAACCCCAAGACAGGGTGGGAGCTATGGCTACACCTTC.

The V call is TRBV7-2, the J call TRBJ1-5; 7 nucleotides line up with TRBD1. Germline V gene data show CDR1 as SGHTA and CDR2 as FQGNSA. J was trimmed by 0 bases and V by 4 bases; bases with no gene match: 9. This CDR3 has 17 residues. The chain's CDR3 is CASSSPTGLYSNQPQHF. Here the CDR3 DNA reads TGTGCCAGCAGCTCACCGACAGGGCTGTATAGCAATCAGCCCCAGCATTTT.

The chain carries TRBV5-1 and TRBJ1-6; 8 bases fit TRBD1. Trimming at V came to 5 bases and at J to 5 bases, leaving 6 bases not matched to a gene. This CDR3 contains 15 residues. Germline loops: CDR1 SGHRS, CDR2 YFSETQ. The CDR3 bases are TGCGCCAGCAGGGATGGACAGGGAAATAATTCACCCCTCCACTTT. It specifies CASRDGQGNNSPLHF.

V usage is TRBV27 and J usage is TRBJ2-2; D is perhaps TRBD2 (6 bases). The V and J ends lost 0 bases and 6 bases respectively, with 14 bases between them. The CDR3 runs to 16 residues. Germline CDR1 reads MNHEY; CDR2 reads SMNVEV (reference sequence). This CDR3 reads CASSLSQRGTSGELFF. Written as DNA, the CDR3 is TGTGCCAGCAGTTTATCGCAACGGGGGACGTCCGGGGAGCTGTTTTTT.

The chain has TRBV6-6 and TRBJ1-2, with a possible D match to TRBD1 (5 bases). The germline CDR1 and CDR2 sequences are MNHNY and SVGAGI (reference sequence). The V end lost 0 bases, the J end lost 2 bases, and 10 bases lay between the germline ends. The CDR3 loop spans 15 amino acids. The CDR3 nucleotides read TGTGCCAGCAGTTACTCGCAGGGCGCAAACTATGGCTACACCTTC. It is translated as CASSYSQGANYGYTF.

The chain joins TRBV10-3 to TRBJ2-7; TRBD1 agrees at 9 bases. Germline trimming cut 10 bases from V and 3 bases from J; bases unmatched to any gene: 7. The CDR3 is made up of 13 amino acids. Germline V lookup: CDR1 ENHRY, CDR2 SYGVKD. The CDR3 here is CATGTGKIYEQYF. Here the CDR3 DNA reads TGTGCCACCGGGACAGGGAAAATCTACGAGCAGTACTTC.

This chain joins TRBV7-9 and TRBJ1-4, with TRBD1 as a possible D gene (6 bases). The CDR3 has 15 amino acids. Germline values: CDR1 SEHNR, CDR2 FQNEAQ (reference sequence). V was trimmed by 3 bases and J by 8 bases, leaving 16 bases between them. CDR3 residues: CASSFGGSQGEKLFF. CDR3 DNA sequence: TGTGCCAGCAGCTTTGGGGGCAGCCAAGGAGAAAAACTGTTTTTT.

The chain uses TRBV5-1 and TRBJ2-7, with a weak D call TRBD1 (5 bases). The length of the CDR3 is 14 residues. Per the germline V gene, CDR1 is SGHRS and CDR2 is YFSETQ. Trimming took off 3 bases at V and 2 bases at J, with 12 bases between the two ends. The CDR3 sequence: CASSSRVSTYEQYF. In DNA form, the CDR3 reads TGCGCCAGCAGCTCCAGGGTGTCCACCTACGAGCAGTACTTC.

This clone showed up just a few times. This chain links TRBV5-1 with TRBJ1-5; 10 bases match TRBD1. This CDR3 spans 16 amino acids. CDR1 and CDR2 (germline): SGHRS, YFSETQ. V lost 2 bases and J lost 0; bases outside the gene matches: 2. CDR3 coding DNA: TGCGCCAGCAGCTTCCGGGACAGGGGTAGCAATCAGCCCCAGCATTTT. Amino acids: CASSFRDRGSNQPQHF.

This clone occurred once. The gene calls are TRBV5-1 and TRBJ1-2; weak D call: TRBD1 (6 bases). The V end was cut by 0 bases, the J end by 1 base, with 10 bases between. The CDR3 contains 15 residues. Germline assignment: CDR1 SGHRS and CDR2 YFSETQ. Here the CDR3 reads CASSLGQGINYGYTF. For the CDR3, the DNA is TGCGCCAGCAGCTTGGGTCAGGGGATTAACTATGGCTACACCTTC.

The V and J genes are TRBV19 and TRBJ1-6, with D possibly TRBD1 on 5 matching bases. Germline assignment: CDR1 LNHDA and CDR2 SQIVND (reference sequence). CDR3 size: 16 residues. V was shortened by 5 bases and J by 4 bases, with 15 bases between the two germline ends. The CDR3: CASSPGAGGYNSPLHF. In nucleotides, the CDR3 is TGTGCCAGTAGTCCAGGTGCGGGGGGGTATAATTCACCCCTCCACTTT.

The V and J genes are TRBV4-1 and TRBJ1-5; 7 positions agree with TRBD1. CDR3 size: 16 residues. Per germline, CDR1 MGHRA and CDR2 YSYEKL. V was pared by 6 bases and J by 3 bases, with 11 bases of the junction left unmatched. In DNA form, the CDR3 reads TGCGCCAGCAGGCCACGACAGGGATTAGACAATCAGCCCCAGCATTTT. Its translation: CASRPRQGLDNQPQHF.

The chain couples TRBV9 to TRBJ2-5; a weak D match, TRBD2 (5 bases). The CDR3 has 14 residues. Trimming stripped 5 bases from V and 7 bases from J, with 18 bases between. Germline V CDR1 and CDR2: SGDLS, YYNGEE. The CDR3, as DNA: TGTGCCAGCAGTGCTGGACCACCGAGCGGGACCCAGTACTTC. Its translation: CASSAGPPSGTQYF.

The chain uses TRBV9 and TRBJ2-1; TRBD2 matches 10 bases. Germline values: CDR1 SGDLS, CDR2 YYNGEE. Trimming removed 0 bases from V and 7 bases from J; junction bases left unmatched: 4. The CDR3 totals 15 residues. The CDR3 sequence: CASSVGQREGNEQFF. Written as DNA, the CDR3 is TGTGCCAGCAGCGTAGGTCAGCGGGAGGGGAATGAGCAGTTCTTC.

This clone showed up just a few times. The chain carries TRBV7-2 and TRBJ2-5, with D perhaps matching TRBD2 (7 bases). The V and J ends lost 1 base and 1 base respectively, with 13 bases between them. Germline V gene lookup returns CDR1 SGHTA and CDR2 FQGNSA. The CDR3 has 16 amino acids. The CDR3 protein is CASSLGGGGGQETQYF. In nucleotides, the CDR3 is TGTGCCAGCAGCTTAGGCGGGGGAGGGGGCCAAGAGACCCAGTACTTC.

Only a few counts were recorded for this clone. The V call is TRBV19, the J call TRBJ1-5, with 7 bases lining up with TRBD1. The CDR3 consists of 21 residues. CDR1 LNHDA and CDR2 SQIVND come from the germline V gene (reference sequence). The trim removed 3 bases at V and 3 bases at J, leaving 23 bases unmatched. The CDR3 DNA reads TGTGCCAGTAGTATGGGAGGAACCCAACAGGGGCCCTGGTCCCTCAATCAGCCCCAGCATTTT. Encoded protein: CASSMGGTQQGPWSLNQPQHF.